Each of the 22 T cell receptor beta chains below was sequenced from the same sample in a study of shared clonotypes between healthy human individuals. The assay was immunoSEQ multiplex PCR, and TCRdb's table has in-frame clones only and misses some. The sample lists about 2.1 million clones, about 93% occurring once. Naive CD8 cells lacked CD45RO, underwent positive selection for CCR7 and left out terminally differentiated effector memory CD45RA+ cells. Sequenced material: naive CD8+ T cells from PBMCs. The receptors derive from a man between 18 and 35 years old in good health. Some clones in this sample may be carry-over from other donors' samples.

V and J are TRBV14 and TRBJ2-7, with 11 bases aligning to TRBD2. V dropped 3 bases and J dropped 5; count of bases not matched to a gene: 12. The CDR3 is made up of 17 amino acids. Germline-derived CDR1 and CDR2 are SGHDN and FVKESK. The DNA for the CDR3 is TGTGCCAGCAGCCATCCCACACTAGCGGGAGTAATCGACGAGCAGTACTTC. Its protein is CASSHPTLAGVIDEQYF.

The chain joins TRBV7-9 to TRBJ2-3, with D perhaps matching TRBD2 (5 bases). V dropped 5 bases and J dropped 3 bases, with 15 bases sitting between them. CDR1 is SEHNR and CDR2 is FQNEAQ in the germline V gene (reference sequence). This CDR3 is built from 15 residues. The CDR3 DNA follows: TGTGCCAGCAGCCTCGGGGAGACGGGTACAGATACGCAGTATTTT. Translation gives CASSLGETGTDTQYF.

This sequence joins TRBV9 and TRBJ1-1; maybe TRBD1 (5 bases). CDR1 is SGDLS, CDR2 YYNGEE, per germline. The CDR3 is 14 amino acids. V lost 3 bases, J lost 3 bases, and 12 bases lay in between. Here the CDR3 reads CASSARDGHTEAFF. The CDR3 DNA reads as TGTGCCAGCAGCGCAAGGGACGGACACACTGAAGCTTTCTTT.

This chain connects TRBV5-1 to TRBJ1-1; 7 bases agree with TRBD1. Germline trimming cut 4 bases from V and 4 bases from J; bases unmatched to any gene: 7. The length of the CDR3 is 14 residues. CDR1 is SGHRS and CDR2 is YFSETQ in the germline V gene. The CDR3 DNA is TGCGCCAGCAGCAGGGGGCGGGGAGGCACTGAAGCTTTCTTT. This codes for CASSRGRGGTEAFF.

This clone was detected only once. The chain joins TRBV19 to TRBJ1-2; 10 nucleotides agree with TRBD1. V shed 8 bases, J shed 6 bases, and the junction held 6 bases outside the gene matches. The germline gives CDR1 LNHDA, CDR2 SQIVND (reference sequence). The CDR3 is 13 residues long. DNA of the CDR3: TGTGCCAGTCTAAAGGACAGGGGGAATGGCTACACCTTC. Encoded protein: CASLKDRGNGYTF. The whole variable domain, remainder taken from reference TRBV19 and TRBJ1-2, is DGGITQSPKYLFRKEGQNVTLSCEQNLNHDAMYWYRQDPGQGLRLIYYSQIVNDFQKGDIAEGYSVSREKKESFPLTVTSAQKNPTAFYLCASLKDRGNGYTFGSGTRLTVV.

V usage is TRBV27 and J usage is TRBJ1-1, with a weak D call TRBD1 (5 bases). The germline V gene encodes CDR1 MNHEY and CDR2 SMNVEV (reference sequence). Trimming removed 5 bases at V and 4 bases at J, with 20 bases between. The CDR3 runs 16 residues. The CDR3 spells CASSLNGAGRITEAFF. Written as DNA, the CDR3 is TGTGCCAGCAGTCTAAATGGGGCAGGGAGGATCACTGAAGCTTTCTTT.

CDR3 protein: CASRHPASYNEQFF. The CDR3 nucleotides are TGTGCCAGCCGGCATCCCGCATCCTACAATGAGCAGTTCTTC. This chain joins TRBV19 and TRBJ2-1; D uncertain. V lost 9 bases, J lost 1 base, and 13 bases lay in between. Germline CDR1 LNHDA, CDR2 SQIVND (reference sequence). This CDR3 has 14 residues.

The V call is TRBV11-2, the J call TRBJ2-2, with 10 bases aligning to TRBD2. Trimming cost V 4 bases and J 5 bases; bases outside gene matches: 13. The CDR3 loop spans 18 amino acids. Germline loops: CDR1 SGHAT, CDR2 FQNNGV. The CDR3 nucleotides are TGTGCCAGCAGCTCCGGGGGGAGCGGGAGGGCCCGGACCGGGGAGCTGTTTTTT. Its protein product is CASSSGGSGRARTGELFF. The full variable domain, rest sourced from reference TRBV11-2 and TRBJ2-2, is EAGVAQSPRYKIIEKRQSVAFWCNPISGHATLYWYQQILGQGPKLLIQFQNNGVVDDSQLPKDRFSAERLKGVDSTLKIQPAKLEDSAVYLCASSSGGSGRARTGELFFGEGSRLTVL.

The V gene is TRBV5-8, the J gene TRBJ2-7; D gene uncertain. The V end lost 3 bases, the J end lost 11 bases, and 15 bases lay between the germline ends. The V gene's germline CDR1 is SGHTS and CDR2 YDEGEE. CDR3 length: 12 amino acids. This CDR3 reads CASSSSAFGEYF. CDR3 bases: TGTGCCAGCAGCTCGAGTGCGTTCGGCGAGTACTTC.

This chain links TRBV7-9 with TRBJ2-1; D not resolved. Germline V gene sequence: CDR1 SEHNR, CDR2 FQNEAQ (reference sequence). This CDR3 comprises 12 residues. V was clipped by 6 bases and J by 6 bases, with 9 bases between them. In nucleotides, the CDR3 is TGTGCCAGCAGTCCCCCCCCCAATGAGCAGTTCTTC. Its protein is CASSPPPNEQFF. The full variable domain, completed using reference TRBV7-9 and TRBJ2-1, is DTGVSQNPRHKITKRGQNVTFRCDPISEHNRLYWYRQTLGQGPEFLTYFQNEAQLEKSRLLSDRFSAERPKGSFSTLEIQRTEQGDSAMYLCASSPPPNEQFFGPGTRLTVL.

This chain links TRBV19 with TRBJ1-2; TRBD1 aligns across 7 bases. Germline values: CDR1 LNHDA, CDR2 SQIVND (reference sequence). This CDR3 region has 15 residues. With V trimmed by 3 bases and J by 3 bases, 7 bases remained unmatched. The CDR3, as DNA: TGTGCCAGTAGTATGAGGGGGCGATTTGACTATGGCTACACCTTC. This encodes CASSMRGRFDYGYTF. Supplemented by reference TRBV19 and TRBJ1-2, the full variable domain reads DGGITQSPKYLFRKEGQNVTLSCEQNLNHDAMYWYRQDPGQGLRLIYYSQIVNDFQKGDIAEGYSVSREKKESFPLTVTSAQKNPTAFYLCASSMRGRFDYGYTFGSGTRLTVV.

The CDR3 nucleotides read TGTGCCAGTCAAGGAGCGGGAGACAATGAGCAGTTCTTC. It codes for CASQGAGDNEQFF. This chain joins TRBV28 and TRBJ2-1; 8 nucleotides align to TRBD2. Looked up from germline, CDR1 is MDHEN and CDR2 is SYDVKM. The V segment lost 9 bases and the J segment 5 bases; nucleotides outside the gene matches: 6. This CDR3 has 13 amino acids.

This clone appeared a few times. This sequence joins TRBV10-3 and TRBJ1-1; no firm D call. V was shortened by 10 bases and J by 0 bases, with 12 bases between the two germline ends. Germline CDR1 is ENHRY and CDR2 is SYGVKD. The CDR3 is 13 residues long. In nucleotides, the CDR3 is TGTGCCACCAACGACATCATGAACACTGAAGCTTTCTTT. This encodes CATNDIMNTEAFF.

The chain recombines TRBV6-1 with TRBJ1-2, with D possibly matching TRBD1 (6 bases). Germline CDR1 and CDR2: MNHNS and SASEGT. V was clipped by 2 bases and J by 8 bases, with 12 bases between them. CDR3 length equals 13 residues. This CDR3 is CASSERGGRGYTF. CDR3 bases: TGTGCCAGCAGTGAAAGGGGGGGGCGAGGCTACACCTTC.

V and J are TRBV5-1 and TRBJ2-6; TRBD1 might be the D (6 bases). V lost 6 bases and J lost 0, with 16 bases in between. The length of the CDR3 is 17 residues. Germline CDR1 reads SGHRS; CDR2 reads YFSETQ. The CDR3 sequence is CASTSDRLSSGANVLTF. DNA for the CDR3: TGCGCCAGCACCTCGGACAGATTAAGCTCTGGGGCCAACGTCCTGACTTTC.

The chain has TRBV10-2 and TRBJ1-2, with TRBD1 matching 7 bases. The CDR3 covers 15 residues. J was trimmed by 6 bases and V by 6 bases; bases with no gene match: 13. Germline V gives CDR1 WSHSY, CDR2 SAAADI. CDR3 in amino acids: CASSYTTGSLDGYTF. In nucleotides, the CDR3 is TGCGCCAGCAGCTATACGACAGGGTCGTTAGATGGCTACACCTTC.

V usage is TRBV19 and J usage is TRBJ2-7, with D unresolved. This CDR3 has 13 amino acids. Germline values: CDR1 LNHDA, CDR2 SQIVND (reference sequence). V was trimmed by 6 bases and J by 2 bases, leaving 11 bases between them. CDR3 sequence reads: CASRGKDAYEQYF. As DNA, the CDR3 is TGTGCCAGTAGGGGGAAGGACGCCTACGAGCAGTACTTC.

The chain is built from TRBV5-6 and TRBJ1-2; D may be TRBD1 (5 bases). V was pared by 6 bases and J by 4 bases, with 13 bases between. The CDR3 extends over 13 amino acids. Per germline, CDR1 SGHDT and CDR2 YYEEEE. CDR3 sequence: CASTRDDFYGYTF. DNA of the CDR3: TGTGCCAGCACAAGGGACGACTTCTATGGCTACACCTTC.

The CDR3 sequence: CSVERPDAYNEQFF. CDR3 nucleotides: TGCAGCGTTGAGCGACCAGACGCCTACAATGAGCAGTTCTTC. The chain recombines TRBV29-1 with TRBJ2-1; D not certain. This CDR3 contains 14 residues. V was cut by 3 bases and J by 2 bases, with 11 bases left in between. In germline, CDR1 is SQVTM, CDR2 ANQGSEA.

This clone was found a few times. The V and J genes are TRBV28 and TRBJ1-1, with a weak D call TRBD1 (5 bases). The CDR3 runs to 13 residues. Germline lookup yields CDR1 MDHEN and CDR2 SYDVKM. Between the trimmed V and J ends, which lost 7 bases and 4 bases, there was a span of 13 bases. CDR3 sequence (DNA): TGTGCCAGCACGGTACCAGGGATCACTGAAGCTTTCTTT. Amino acids: CASTVPGITEAFF.

Note on this clone: An end of the junction does not agree with germline; a read error may underlie this. The chain carries TRBV6-1 and TRBJ2-7; D might be TRBD1 (6 bases). The CDR3 runs to 14 residues. CDR1 is MNHNS, CDR2 SASEGT, per germline. The CDR3 DNA sequence: TGTGCCAGCGGTGAAGCGAGGGGGACCTACGAGCAGTACTTC. Amino acids: CASGEARGTYEQYF.

This chain joins TRBV7-9 and TRBJ2-3; perhaps TRBD1 as D (5 bases). V gave up 4 bases and J gave up 8 bases, with 10 bases separating them. The CDR3 contains 12 residues. From germline, CDR1 is SEHNR and CDR2 FQNEAQ (reference sequence). CDR3 coding DNA: TGTGCCAGCAGCTGGGGCCCGTCTACGCAGTATTTT. Translation: CASSWGPSTQYF.